This T cell receptor beta chain was recorded in a study of shared clonotypes between healthy human individuals. Note on this clone: Its antigen remains unidentified. The sample has other DNA sequences that encode this CDR3 too.

The donor population consisted of healthy HIV-negative adults with no recent acute infections or vaccinations. Naive CD4+ cells were CD45RA-selected; the remaining cells were memory. Per germline, CDR1 SGHAT and CDR2 FQNNGV. The CDR3 contains 14 residues. V lost 1 base to trimming and J lost 2 bases, with 8 bases between them. Study-wide results and limits: Naive subsets generally exceeded memory subsets in estimated richness.

As originally analysed: Filtering differed because ImmunoSEQ produced junction-only sequences that carried no quality scores. Only in-frame clones appear in the TCRdb table, and some are missing; sequencing was by immunoSEQ multiplex PCR. V, J and clone size are taken as reported in that table, and D and trimming were inferred from the DNA itself. This sample has about 2.4 million clones, with approximately 94% found just once. Sequencing was carried out using naive CD4+ T cells from PBMCs. Sample subset: CD45RA+ positively selected. The chain recombines TRBV11-2 with TRBJ2-5; no clear D. The TCR was taken from a young man in good health. Some clones in this sample may be carry-over from other donors' samples. In nucleotides, the CDR3 is TGTGCCAGCAGCTTAGGTCGGGTTCAAGAGACCCAGTACTTC. It translates to CASSLGRVQETQYF.